This TCR beta chain was recorded in a study of blood T cells in healthy people across ages. Donor samples were obtained from healthy Caucasian individuals from Russia, aged about 6 to 100. V was pared by 5 bases and J by 6 bases, with 13 bases between. There are 14 residues in the CDR3. The germline V gene encodes CDR1 LGHDT and CDR2 YNNKEL (reference sequence). A second PCR, run for about 6 to 11 cycles, used a sample-barcoded 5' primer plus a J-beta primer mix. TCRdb reanalysed the 5' RACE reads using MiXCR and keeps one entry per CDR3 protein. The sample yields 730,000 or so distinct CDR3 sequences, about 40% seen once.

The sequence was obtained from a woman aged 60-75 years in good health. Sequencing was carried out using blood. This sequence joins TRBV3-1 and TRBJ2-2; D unclear. The CDR3: CASSLDPGAGELFF. Here the CDR3 DNA reads TGTGCCAGCAGCTTAGACCCTGGGGCCGGGGAGCTGTTTTTT. The entire variable domain, with the rest obtained from reference TRBV3-1 and TRBJ2-2, is as follows: DTAVSQTPKYLVTQMGNDKSIKCEQNLGHDTMYWYKQDSKKFLKIMFSYNNKELIINETVPNRFSPKSPDKAHLNLHINSLELGDSAVYFCASSLDPGAGELFFGEGSRLTVL.